Each of the 2 T cell receptor beta chains below was sequenced from the same sample in a study of blood T cell repertoires in COVID-19. Produced via immunoSEQ multiplex PCR; TCRdb's table is partial and in-frame only. The sample includes 92,000 or so clones, approximately 89% of them seen just once. Specimen: peripheral blood. Receptor source: a man in his sixties with acute or convalescent COVID-19.

The V and J genes are TRBV5-1 and TRBJ2-1; 9 positions match TRBD2. The V gene end was trimmed by 4 bases and the J gene end by 7 bases; junction bases not matched to a gene: 15. The CDR3 contains 17 residues. Germline V gives CDR1 SGHRS, CDR2 YFSETQ. Here the CDR3 DNA reads TGCGCCAGCAGCCGCGAGGGGCGGGAGGGCCTGGGAAATGAGCAGTTCTTC. Amino acids: CASSREGREGLGNEQFF. The full variable domain, rest sourced from reference TRBV5-1 and TRBJ2-1, is KAGVTQTPRYLIKTRGQQVTLSCSPISGHRSVSWYQQTPGQGLQFLFEYFSETQRNKGNFPGRFSGRQFSNSRSEMNVSTLELGDSALYLCASSREGREGLGNEQFFGPGTRLTVL.

The CDR3 DNA sequence: TGCGCCAGCAGCTTGGTCTCGGACAGGGAAGGTTTCTATGGCTACACCTTC. Its translation is CASSLVSDREGFYGYTF. V and J are TRBV5-1 and TRBJ1-2, with 8 bases matching TRBD1. The CDR3 runs 17 residues. Germline-derived CDR1 and CDR2 are SGHRS and YFSETQ. Trimming cost V 0 bases and J 4 bases; bases outside gene matches: 11.